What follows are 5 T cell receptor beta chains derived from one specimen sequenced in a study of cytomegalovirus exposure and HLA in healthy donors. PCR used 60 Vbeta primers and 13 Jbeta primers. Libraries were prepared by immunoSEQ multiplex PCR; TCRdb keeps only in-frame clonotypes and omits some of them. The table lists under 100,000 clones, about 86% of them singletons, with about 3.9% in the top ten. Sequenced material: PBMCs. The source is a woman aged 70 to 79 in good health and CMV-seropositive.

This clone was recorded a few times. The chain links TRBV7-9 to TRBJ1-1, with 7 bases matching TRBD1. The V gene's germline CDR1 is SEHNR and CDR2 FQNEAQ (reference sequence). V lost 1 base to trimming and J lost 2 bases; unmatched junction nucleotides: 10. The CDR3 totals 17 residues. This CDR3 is CASSLVGWRGLNTEAFF. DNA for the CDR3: TGTGCCAGCAGCTTAGTTGGGTGGAGGGGGCTAAACACTGAAGCTTTCTTT.

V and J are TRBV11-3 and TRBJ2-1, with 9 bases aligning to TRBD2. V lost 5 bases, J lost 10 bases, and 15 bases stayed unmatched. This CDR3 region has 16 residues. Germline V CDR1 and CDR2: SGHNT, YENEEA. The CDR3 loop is CASSLGVTSGPEEQFF. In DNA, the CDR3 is TGTGCCAGCAGCCTGGGCGTGACTAGCGGTCCCGAGGAGCAGTTCTTC. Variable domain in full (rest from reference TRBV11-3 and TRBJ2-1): EAGVVQSPRYKIIEKKQPVAFWCNPISGHNTLYWYLQNLGQGPELLIRYENEEAVDDSQLPKDRFSAERLKGVDSTLKIQPAELGDSAVYLCASSLGVTSGPEEQFFGPGTRLTVL.

The CDR3 region has the DNA TGTGCCAGCAGTTTCGCGGGTCCCCCCTACGAGCAGTACTTC. As protein: CASSFAGPPYEQYF. This chain connects TRBV6-5 to TRBJ2-7; the D gene is possibly TRBD2 (5 bases). Germline lookup yields CDR1 MNHEY and CDR2 SVGAGI. V gave up 4 bases and J gave up 2 bases, with 12 bases separating them. The CDR3 length is 14 residues.

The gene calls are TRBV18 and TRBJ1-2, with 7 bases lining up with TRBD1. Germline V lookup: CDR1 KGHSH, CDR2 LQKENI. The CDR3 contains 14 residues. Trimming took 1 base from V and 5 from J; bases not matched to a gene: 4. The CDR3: CASSPQAGGYGYTF. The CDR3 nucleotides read TGTGCCAGCTCACCACAGGCAGGGGGGTATGGCTACACCTTC.

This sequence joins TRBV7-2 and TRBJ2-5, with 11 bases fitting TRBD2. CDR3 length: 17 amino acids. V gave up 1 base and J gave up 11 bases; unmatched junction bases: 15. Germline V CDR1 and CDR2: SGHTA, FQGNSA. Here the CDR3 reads CASSLGMASGRSWEQYF. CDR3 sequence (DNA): TGTGCCAGCAGCTTAGGAATGGCTAGCGGGAGGTCATGGGAGCAGTACTTC.